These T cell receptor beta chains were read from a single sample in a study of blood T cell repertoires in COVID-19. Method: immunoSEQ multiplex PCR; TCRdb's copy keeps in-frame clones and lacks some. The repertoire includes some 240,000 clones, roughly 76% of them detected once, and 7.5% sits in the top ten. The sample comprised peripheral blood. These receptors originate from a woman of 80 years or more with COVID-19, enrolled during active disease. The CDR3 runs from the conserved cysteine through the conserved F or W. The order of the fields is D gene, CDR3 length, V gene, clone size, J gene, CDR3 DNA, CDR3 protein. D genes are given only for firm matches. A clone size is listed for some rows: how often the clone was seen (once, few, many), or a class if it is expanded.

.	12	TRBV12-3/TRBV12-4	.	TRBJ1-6	TGTGCCAGCAGTTCACTTAATTCACCCCTCCACTTT	CASSSLNSPLHF
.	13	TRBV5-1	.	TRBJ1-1	TGCGCCAGTTCTTGGACAACGAACACTGAAGCTTTCTTT	CASSWTTNTEAFF
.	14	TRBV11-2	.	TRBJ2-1	TGTGCCAGCAGCTTATCCGCAGGGATGAATGAGCAGTTCTTC	CASSLSAGMNEQFF
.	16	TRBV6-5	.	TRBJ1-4	TGTGCCAGCAGTTACTCAATGTCCCTTAGGGGGGAAAAACTGTTTTTT	CASSYSMSLRGEKLFF
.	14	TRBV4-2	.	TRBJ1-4	TGTGCCAGCAGCCAGGAAGGGGGAAATGAAAAACTGTTTTTT	CASSQEGGNEKLFF
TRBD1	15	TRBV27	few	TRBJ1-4	TGTGCCAGCAGTTTGACAGGGAAAAGCAATGAAAAACTGTTTTTT	CASSLTGKSNEKLFF
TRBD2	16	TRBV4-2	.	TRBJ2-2	TGTGCCAGCAGCCAAGAGTTTAGCGGGGGGACCGGGGAGCTGTTTTTT	CASSQEFSGGTGELFF
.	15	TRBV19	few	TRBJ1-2	TGTGCCAGTAGTCGCCAAAAAGGGGTCTCCTATGGCTACACCTTC	CASSRQKGVSYGYTF
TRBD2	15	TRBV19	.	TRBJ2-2	TGTGCCAGTCGCCGCCTAGCGGGAGACACCGGGGAGCTGTTTTTT	CASRRLAGDTGELFF
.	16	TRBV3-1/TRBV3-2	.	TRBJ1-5	TGTGCCAGCAGCCATTCGAAACGGGGTGGCAATCAGCCCCAGCATTTT	CASSHSKRGGNQPQHF
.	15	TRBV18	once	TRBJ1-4	TGTGCCAGCTCAACAGGGTTCGCGGCTAATGAAAAACTGTTTTTT	CASSTGFAANEKLFF
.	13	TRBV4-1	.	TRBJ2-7	TGCGCCAGCAGCCAAGATCCGCCAGACGAGCAGTACTTC	CASSQDPPDEQYF